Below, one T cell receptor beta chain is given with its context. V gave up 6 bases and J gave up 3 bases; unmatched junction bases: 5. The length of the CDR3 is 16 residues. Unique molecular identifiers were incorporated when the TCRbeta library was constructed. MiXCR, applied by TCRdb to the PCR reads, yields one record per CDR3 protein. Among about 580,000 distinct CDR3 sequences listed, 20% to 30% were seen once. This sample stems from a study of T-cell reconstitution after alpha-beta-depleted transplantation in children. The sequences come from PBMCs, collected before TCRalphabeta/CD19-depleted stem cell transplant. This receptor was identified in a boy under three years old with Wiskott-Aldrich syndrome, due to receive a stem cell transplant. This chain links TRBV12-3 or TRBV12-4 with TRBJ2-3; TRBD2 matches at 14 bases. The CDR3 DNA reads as TGTGCCAGCAGCCGACTAGCGGGAGGGCCTACAGATACGCAGTATTTT. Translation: CASSRLAGGPTDTQYF.